The next 24 T cell receptor beta chains were all read from a single sample in a study of graft-versus-host responses after intestinal transplantation. The assay was immunoSEQ multiplex PCR, and TCRdb's table has in-frame clones only and misses some. The sample lists roughly 100,000 clones, about 90% occurring once. These receptors lack a known antigen. The specimen was unstimulated CD4+ T cells sorted from spleen or lymph node cells, collected before intestinal transplant. These receptors were taken from a human donor who received an intestinal transplant.

V is TRBV5-1 and J is TRBJ2-5, with D possibly being TRBD1 (6 bases). V was shortened by 4 bases and J by 2 bases, with 18 bases between the two germline ends. The CDR3 loop spans 16 amino acids. Germline V CDR1 and CDR2: SGHRS, YFSETQ. The CDR3 region is CASSPPEGGWQETQYF. DNA of the CDR3: TGCGCCAGCAGCCCTCCCGAAGGGGGTTGGCAAGAGACCCAGTACTTC.

V gene TRBV5-6 combines with J gene TRBJ2-7; D is unclear. Germline CDR1 SGHDT, CDR2 YYEEEE. The ends were cut back, 4 bases at V and 3 bases at J, with 14 bases in the middle. This CDR3 contains 14 residues. The DNA of the CDR3 is TGTGCCAGCAGCCCCCCGGCAGGAGACTACGAGCAGTACTTC. This encodes CASSPPAGDYEQYF. Based on the CDR3 plus reference TRBV5-6 and TRBJ2-7, the full variable domain is DAGVTQSPTHLIKTRGQQVTLRCSPKSGHDTVSWYQQALGQGPQFIFQYYEEEERQRGNFPDRFSGHQFPNYSSELNVNALLLGDSALYLCASSPPAGDYEQYFGPGTRLTVT.

J is TRBJ1-5 and V is TRBV28; D perhaps matches TRBD1 (5 bases). Trimming left V 3 bases short and J 6 bases short, with 15 bases between. Germline V CDR1 and CDR2: MDHEN, SYDVKM. The CDR3 covers 15 residues. The CDR3 sequence is CASSLGQVFGQPQHF. CDR3 coding DNA: TGTGCCAGCAGTTTGGGGCAGGTGTTCGGTCAGCCCCAGCATTTT.

The V and J genes are TRBV11-2 and TRBJ1-4; D is unresolved. Per the germline V gene, CDR1 is SGHAT and CDR2 is FQNNGV. CDR3 length equals 16 residues. The V end lost 3 bases, the J end lost 0 bases, and 11 bases lay between the germline ends. Here the CDR3 DNA reads TGTGCCAGCAGCTTTATGGACCCAGCAACTAATGAAAAACTGTTTTTT. This encodes CASSFMDPATNEKLFF.

The rearrangement joins TRBV5-4 to TRBJ1-4; D uncertain. The CDR3 totals 15 residues. Trimming pared 3 bases from V and 4 bases from J, leaving 13 bases between. Germline V CDR1 and CDR2: SGHNT, YYREEE (reference sequence). CDR3 nucleotide sequence: TGTGCCAGCAGCTCACCCGACACTAGTAATGAAAAACTGTTTTTT. Its translation: CASSSPDTSNEKLFF.

To note about this clone: A junction end diverges from the germline sequence, so it may reflect a read error. J is TRBJ2-3 and V is TRBV10-1; the match to TRBD1 covers 10 bases. CDR1 is WNHNN and CDR2 is SYGVQD in the germline V gene (reference sequence). This CDR3 is 14 amino acids long. The CDR3 DNA sequence: TGCGCCAGCTGTGACGACAGGGGGCCAGATACGCAGTATTTT. Protein: CASCDDRGPDTQYF.

This clone was seen a handful of times. The chain is built from TRBV9 and TRBJ2-2, with D perhaps TRBD1 (5 bases). Germline-derived CDR1 and CDR2 are SGDLS and YYNGEE. V lost 0 bases and J lost 7, with 10 bases in between. This CDR3 comprises 14 residues. The chain's CDR3 is CASSVDQGYGELFF. The CDR3 DNA sequence: TGTGCCAGCAGCGTAGATCAGGGTTACGGGGAGCTGTTTTTT.

V is TRBV19 and J is TRBJ1-5; TRBD1 matches at 10 bases. From germline, CDR1 is LNHDA and CDR2 SQIVND (reference sequence). This CDR3 comprises 16 residues. V lost 5 bases and J lost 1; bases outside the gene matches: 5. In nucleotides, the CDR3 is TGTGCCAGTAGTGTGACAGGGGGCCCAAGCAATCAGCCCCAGCATTTT. This sequence encodes CASSVTGGPSNQPQHF.

This clone was found once. The genes are TRBV7-2 and TRBJ2-5; D gene uncertain. The germline V gene encodes CDR1 SGHTA and CDR2 FQGNSA. This CDR3 has 14 residues. The V and J ends lost 6 bases and 2 bases respectively, with 13 bases between them. CDR3 nucleotide sequence: TGTGCCAGCAGTCGGAATCAGTTACAAGAGACCCAGTACTTC. Translation gives CASSRNQLQETQYF.

About this clone: The same CDR3 arises from other DNA sequences in this sample as well. The rearrangement uses TRBV10-3 and TRBJ1-1; D is uncertain. The CDR3 runs to 15 residues. CDR1 and CDR2 (germline): ENHRY, SYGVKD. V gave up 3 bases and J gave up 1 base, with 12 bases separating them. CDR3 in DNA: TGTGCCATCAGTGATTTTCTGGGCAAGAACACTGAAGCTTTCTTT. It codes for CAISDFLGKNTEAFF.

On this clone: One end of the junction varies from germline; a read error may be responsible. V gene TRBV5-4 combines with J gene TRBJ2-2, with D perhaps given as TRBD1 or TRBD2 (6 bases each). The CDR3 is 15 amino acids. Per germline, CDR1 SGHNT and CDR2 YYREEE (reference sequence). The CDR3 reads CASSSRGGNNGELFF. In nucleotides, the CDR3 is TGTGCCAGCAGCTCCCGAGGGGGGAACAACGGGGAGCTGTTTTTT.

The chain links TRBV5-1 to TRBJ1-3; 8 nucleotides align to TRBD1. Trimming removed 1 base from V and 4 bases from J; junction bases left unmatched: 4. Germline-derived CDR1 and CDR2 are SGHRS and YFSETQ. The CDR3 loop spans 15 amino acids. The CDR3 nucleotides are TGCGCCAGCAGCTTGACAGGGGGGCTAGGAAACACCATATATTTT. Protein sequence: CASSLTGGLGNTIYF.

This chain uses TRBV2 with TRBJ2-7, with 7 bases that match TRBD1. From germline, CDR1 is SNHLY and CDR2 FYNNEI. This CDR3 contains 14 residues. Unmatched junction bases numbered 7, after V lost 7 bases and J lost 1 base. CDR3 nucleotides: TGTGCCAGCAAACTCCTGGACAGGTCCTACGAGCAGTACTTC. Translation: CASKLLDRSYEQYF.

This chain joins TRBV18 and TRBJ2-3, with 14 bases aligning to TRBD2. After removal of 4 bases from V and 4 bases from J, the junction contained 7 bases not matched to a gene. The CDR3 is made up of 17 amino acids. Germline V gives CDR1 KGHSH, CDR2 LQKENI. This CDR3 is CASSRLLGLAGADTQYF. The DNA of the CDR3 is TGTGCCAGCTCACGTCTTCTGGGACTAGCGGGAGCAGATACGCAGTATTTT.

The gene calls are TRBV4-1 and TRBJ2-4, with a weak D call TRBD2 (5 bases). CDR1 and CDR2 from the germline V gene are MGHRA and YSYEKL. Trimming removed 5 bases at V and 8 bases at J, with 19 bases between. The CDR3 covers 15 residues. CDR3 sequence reads: CASSSGATAGDIQYF. The CDR3 DNA sequence: TGCGCCAGCAGCTCAGGAGCCACGGCGGGTGACATTCAGTACTTC.

This chain joins TRBV29-1 and TRBJ1-1; D remains unclear. CDR1 and CDR2 (germline): SQVTM, ANQGSEA. The V gene lost 1 base and the J gene lost 5 bases, with 17 bases spanning the gap. This CDR3 comprises 15 residues. Here the CDR3 reads CSVEVWGFRWTEAFF. The CDR3 coding sequence is TGCAGCGTTGAAGTTTGGGGTTTTCGGTGGACTGAAGCTTTCTTT.

This clone was found once. The rearrangement joins TRBV4-1 to TRBJ2-7; 14 nucleotides line up with TRBD2. The CDR3 has 19 amino acids. The V gene's germline CDR1 is MGHRA and CDR2 YSYEKL. The V and J ends lost 4 bases and 0 bases, in that order; junction bases with no gene match: 11. CDR3 sequence: CASSPDRGTSGSRSYEQYF. The CDR3 region has the DNA TGCGCCAGCAGCCCCGACAGGGGGACTAGCGGGAGTCGCTCCTACGAGCAGTACTTC.

CDR3 sequence reads: CASSVTGSAETQYF. The CDR3 nucleotides are TGTGCCAGCAGCGTGACAGGGTCGGCAGAGACCCAGTACTTC. V is TRBV9 and J is TRBJ2-5, with 7 nucleotides matching TRBD1. V dropped 2 bases and J dropped 4; count of bases not matched to a gene: 5. The germline V gene encodes CDR1 SGDLS and CDR2 YYNGEE. The CDR3 length is 14 residues.

This clone was detected once. V gene TRBV10-3 combines with J gene TRBJ2-6; 9 bases align to TRBD1. After removal of 10 bases from V and 4 bases from J, the junction contained 5 bases not matched to a gene. This CDR3 contains 14 residues. Germline assignment: CDR1 ENHRY and CDR2 SYGVKD. CDR3 in amino acids: CASRQGVGANVLTF. CDR3 nucleotide sequence: TGTGCCAGTAGACAGGGGGTGGGGGCCAACGTCCTGACTTTC.

The chain couples TRBV30 to TRBJ1-2; unclear D gene. V lost 3 bases, J lost 7 bases, and 9 bases lay in between. The CDR3 runs to 11 residues. Germline V gives CDR1 GTSNPN, CDR2 SVGIG (reference sequence). This CDR3 is CAWSQIVGYTF. The CDR3 DNA reads TGTGCCTGGAGCCAAATAGTTGGCTACACCTTC. The full variable domain, with the rest looked up from reference TRBV30 and TRBJ1-2, is SQTIHQWPATLVQPVGSPLSLECTVEGTSNPNLYWYRQAAGRGLQLLFYSVGIGQISSEVPQNLSASRPQDRQFILSSKKLLLSDSGFYLCAWSQIVGYTFGSGTRLTVV.

This sequence joins TRBV5-1 and TRBJ2-3, with a possible D match to TRBD2 (7 bases). CDR1 and CDR2 (germline): SGHRS, YFSETQ. This CDR3 comprises 14 residues. Trimming pared 4 bases from V and 5 bases from J, leaving 14 bases between. For the CDR3, the DNA is TGCGCCAGCAGCCTCGGGGGGCGGGTAGATACGCAGTATTTT. It encodes CASSLGGRVDTQYF.

This chain links TRBV19 with TRBJ1-1, with a tentative D call TRBD1 (5 bases). V lost 4 bases and J lost 0, with 12 bases in between. This CDR3 is built from 15 residues. Germline loops: CDR1 LNHDA, CDR2 SQIVND (reference sequence). CDR3 sequence: CASSTGGRMNTEAFF. CDR3 DNA sequence: TGTGCCAGTAGTACGGGGGGACGGATGAACACTGAAGCTTTCTTT.

The rearrangement uses TRBV5-4 and TRBJ2-5; 9 positions agree with TRBD1. J was trimmed by 2 bases and V by 3 bases; bases with no gene match: 8. Germline V gives CDR1 SGHNT, CDR2 YYREEE (reference sequence). The CDR3 runs 16 residues. The CDR3 here is CASSSAGTGKQETQYF. CDR3 bases: TGTGCCAGCAGCTCGGCGGGGACAGGGAAACAAGAGACCCAGTACTTC.

The J gene is TRBJ1-4, the V gene TRBV6-1; D is unclear. Germline loops: CDR1 MNHNS, CDR2 SASEGT. Trimming cost V 5 bases and J 11 bases, with 15 bases left between them. CDR3 size: 13 residues. CDR3 region: CASSPGRRLKLFF. The CDR3, as DNA: TGTGCCAGCAGTCCCGGGCGGCGGCTTAAACTGTTTTTT.